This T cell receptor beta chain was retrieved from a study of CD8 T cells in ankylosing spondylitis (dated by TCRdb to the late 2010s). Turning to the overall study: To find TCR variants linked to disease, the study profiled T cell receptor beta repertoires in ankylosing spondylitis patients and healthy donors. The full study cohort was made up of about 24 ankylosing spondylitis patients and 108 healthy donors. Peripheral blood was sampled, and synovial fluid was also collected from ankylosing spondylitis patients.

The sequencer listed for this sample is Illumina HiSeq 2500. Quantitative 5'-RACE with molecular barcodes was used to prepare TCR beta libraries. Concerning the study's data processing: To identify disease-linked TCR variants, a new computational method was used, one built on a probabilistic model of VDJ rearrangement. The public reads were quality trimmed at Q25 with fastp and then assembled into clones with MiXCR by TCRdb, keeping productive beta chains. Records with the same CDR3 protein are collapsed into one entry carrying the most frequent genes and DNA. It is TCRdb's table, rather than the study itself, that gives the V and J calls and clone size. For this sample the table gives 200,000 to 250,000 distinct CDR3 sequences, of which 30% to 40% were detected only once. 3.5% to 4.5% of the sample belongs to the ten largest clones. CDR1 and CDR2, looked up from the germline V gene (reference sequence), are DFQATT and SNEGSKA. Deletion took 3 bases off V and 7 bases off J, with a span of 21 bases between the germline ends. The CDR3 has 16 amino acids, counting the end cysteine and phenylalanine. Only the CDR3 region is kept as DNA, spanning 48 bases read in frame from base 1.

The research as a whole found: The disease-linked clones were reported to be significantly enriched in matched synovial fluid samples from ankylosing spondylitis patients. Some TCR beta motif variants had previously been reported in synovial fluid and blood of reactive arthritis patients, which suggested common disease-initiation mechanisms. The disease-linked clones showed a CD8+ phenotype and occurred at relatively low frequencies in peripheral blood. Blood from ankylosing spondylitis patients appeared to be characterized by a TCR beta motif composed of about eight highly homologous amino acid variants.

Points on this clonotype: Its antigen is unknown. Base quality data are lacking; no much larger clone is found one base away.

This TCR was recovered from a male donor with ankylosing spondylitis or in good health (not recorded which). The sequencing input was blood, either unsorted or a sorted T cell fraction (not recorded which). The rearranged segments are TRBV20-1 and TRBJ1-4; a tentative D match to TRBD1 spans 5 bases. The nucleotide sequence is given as TGCAGTGCTAGTCCTGGGCCTCCCGTCGGGGGTGAAAAACTGTTTTTT. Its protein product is CSASPGPPVGGEKLFF.